This TCR beta chain stems from a study of T cells in Graves' hyperthyroidism and ophthalmopathy. Broader study findings: Appearing also in blood were most of the thyroid clonotypes expanded above 0.001. From stable hyperthyroidism, ophthalmopathy was separated by a 13 V-J model.

Hyperthyroidism, newly diagnosed and lasting under 2 months, affected patients aged 18 to 65. Trimming removed 11 bases at V and 7 bases at J, with 6 bases between. There are 10 residues in the CDR3. Germline V CDR1 and CDR2: MGHDK, SYGVNS. As for this clonotype: What it binds is unknown.

Amplified TCR beta CDR3 regions came from RNA transcripts. HTBI primers drove first-round RT-PCR of the TCR CDR3. TCRdb passed the multiplex PCR reads through MiXCR, listing each CDR3 protein once. Of 700,000 to 950,000 distinct CDR3 sequences listed, over 35% are singletons. This sequence was found in a woman in her 40s with Graves' hyperthyroidism. The sequencing input was blood. The rearrangement joins TRBV25-1 to TRBJ1-6, with D possibly being TRBD1 (5 bases). CDR3 region: CARQNSPLHF. CDR3 in DNA: TGTGCCCGACAGAATTCACCCCTCCACTTT.